One and the same sample provided the 8 T cell receptor beta chains below, sequenced in a study of shared clonotypes between healthy human individuals. Sequencing was performed with immunoSEQ multiplex PCR; in TCRdb, only in-frame clones are kept and a portion is missing. The repertoire holds about 2 million clones, approximately 95% seen once, with under 0.15% in the top ten. Sample: naive CD4+ T cells sorted from blood. Stated subset: CD45RA+ positively selected. Every receptor here comes from a man younger than 35 in good health.

This chain uses TRBV6-5 with TRBJ2-7; 7 positions agree with TRBD2. Per the germline V gene, CDR1 is MNHEY and CDR2 is SVGAGI. The trim removed 6 bases at V and 5 bases at J, leaving 7 bases unmatched. The CDR3 has 13 residues. The CDR3 loop is CASRPSGTHEQYF. As DNA, the CDR3 is TGTGCCAGCAGGCCCAGCGGGACCCACGAGCAGTACTTC.

This clone is a singleton in its sample. The chain recombines TRBV11-2 with TRBJ2-7; 8 nucleotides line up with TRBD1. V lost 7 bases, J lost 4 bases, and 9 bases stayed unmatched. The germline CDR1 and CDR2 sequences are SGHAT and FQNNGV. The CDR3 covers 14 residues. In DNA form, the CDR3 reads TGTGCCAGCAACCACGGGACAGGAGATTACGAGCAGTACTTC. As protein: CASNHGTGDYEQYF.

J is TRBJ2-7 and V is TRBV29-1, with 10 positions matching TRBD1. CDR1 and CDR2 from the germline V gene are SQVTM and ANQGSEA. The CDR3 contains 14 residues. With V trimmed by 2 bases and J by 2 bases, 3 bases remained unmatched. The CDR3 nucleotides are TGCAGCGTTGAAAGGGGGACAGGGGCCTACGAGCAGTACTTC. It is translated as CSVERGTGAYEQYF.

This sequence joins TRBV27 and TRBJ2-6; D gene uncertain. Trimming stripped 5 bases from V and 0 bases from J, with 14 bases between. CDR3 size: 17 residues. Germline V gene sequence: CDR1 MNHEY, CDR2 SMNVEV (reference sequence). The chain's CDR3 is CASSARTGISGANVLTF. CDR3 nucleotide sequence: TGTGCCAGCAGTGCCCGAACTGGTATCTCTGGGGCCAACGTCCTGACTTTC.

V gene TRBV5-4 combines with J gene TRBJ2-2; TRBD2 matches 10 bases. The CDR3 spans 17 residues. Germline assignment: CDR1 SGHNT and CDR2 YYREEE (reference sequence). With 5 bases clipped from V and 1 base from J, the junction kept 8 bases outside the gene matches. The DNA of the CDR3 is TGTGCCAGCAGAGCGGGGCTAGCGGGAGAGAACACCGGGGAGCTGTTTTTT. Translating it yields CASRAGLAGENTGELFF.

This sequence joins TRBV4-1 and TRBJ2-1; 9 bases map to TRBD2. The CDR3 covers 16 residues. With V trimmed by 1 base and J by 8 bases, 9 bases remained unmatched. Germline CDR1 is MGHRA and CDR2 is YSYEKL. The CDR3 spells CASSQVLAGPIDEQFF. The CDR3 bases are TGCGCCAGCAGCCAAGTCCTAGCGGGACCCATCGATGAGCAGTTCTTC.

The chain combines TRBV2 with TRBJ2-1; D remains unclear. The CDR3 sequence is 11 residues long. The V gene lost 9 bases and the J gene lost 7 bases, with 10 bases spanning the gap. Germline V gene sequence: CDR1 SNHLY, CDR2 FYNNEI. The CDR3 coding sequence is TGTGCCAGACTTAGTGGGAATGAGCAGTTCTTC. As protein: CARLSGNEQFF.

This clone is a singleton in its sample. This chain links TRBV2 with TRBJ2-5; 10 bases are shared with TRBD1. Germline V CDR1 and CDR2: SNHLY, FYNNEI. V gave up 5 bases and J gave up 5 bases; unmatched junction bases: 11. This CDR3 spans 16 amino acids. As DNA, the CDR3 is TGTGCCAGCAGTAATTTCCGGGACAGGGGATTGGAGACCCAGTACTTC. It encodes CASSNFRDRGLETQYF.